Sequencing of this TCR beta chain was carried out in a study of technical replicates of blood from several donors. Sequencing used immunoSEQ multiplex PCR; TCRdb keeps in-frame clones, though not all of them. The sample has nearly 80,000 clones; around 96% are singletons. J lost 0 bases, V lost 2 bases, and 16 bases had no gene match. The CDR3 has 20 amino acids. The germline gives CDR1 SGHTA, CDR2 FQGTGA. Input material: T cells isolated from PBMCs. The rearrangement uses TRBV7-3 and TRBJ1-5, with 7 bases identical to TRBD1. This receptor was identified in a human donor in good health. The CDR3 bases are TGTGCCAGCAGCTTAGTTGTACCGGGACAGCGATCTTATAGCAATCAGCCCCAGCATTTT. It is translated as CASSLVVPGQRSYSNQPQHF.